The present T cell receptor beta chain was sequenced within a study of shared clonotypes between healthy human individuals. Study context: A donor's plate count was three for CD4 naive and three for CD4 memory; CD8 naive had two and CD8 memory one.

Each subset's genomic DNA was shared equally among a number of immunoSEQ plates. TCRdb keeps only in-frame clones here, not all; method: immunoSEQ multiplex PCR. The data hold about 2.3 million clones, with around 92% observed a single time. The V and J ends lost 6 bases and 0 bases respectively, with 21 bases between them. The germline CDR1 and CDR2 sequences are MDHEN and SYDVKM. The CDR3 contains 17 residues. This chain links TRBV28 with TRBJ2-7; either TRBD1 or TRBD2 may fit D (6 bases each). The receptor comes from a man younger than 35 in good health. Some clones in this sample may be carry-over from other donors' samples. Sample: naive CD4+ T cells from PBMCs. Subset specified: CD45RA+ positively selected. CDR3 loop: CASRGGRGLSSSYEQYF. The CDR3 bases are TGTGCCAGCAGGGGGGGCAGGGGCCTTTCTAGCTCCTACGAGCAGTACTTC. The whole variable domain, filled in from reference TRBV28 and TRBJ2-7, reads DVKVTQSSRYLVKRTGEKVFLECVQDMDHENMFWYRQDPGLGLRLIYFSYDVKMKEKGDIPEGYSVSREKKERFSLILESASTNQTSMYLCASRGGRGLSSSYEQYFGPGTRLTVT.